This T cell receptor (beta chain) was sequenced for a study of human T cells and chemical hapten exposure. The sample's time point: patch test 3, about 24 weeks after DPC sensitization. Indicated treatment: therapeutic diphenylcyclopropenone sensitization with weekly scalp DPC. This clonotype has just a few counts. Via MiXCR, TCRdb re-called the RACE reads, giving one row per CDR3 protein. The profile shows 60,000 to 65,000 distinct CDR3 sequences, 8% to 13% of them singletons. CDR1 is KGHSH, CDR2 LQKENI, per germline. This CDR3 spans 15 amino acids. V was shortened by 0 bases and J by 7 bases, with 15 bases between the two germline ends.

The V gene is TRBV18, the J gene TRBJ1-2, with a possible D match to TRBD1 (6 bases). The TCR sequence derives from a woman in her thirties with alopecia areata. Some clones in this sample may be carry-over from other donors' samples. The sequences come from whole blood, collected in connection with sensitization to the hapten diphenylcyclopropenone (DPC). The CDR3 region is CASSPPGGALGGYTF. The CDR3 nucleotides read TGTGCCAGCTCACCACCGGGGGGGGCGCTTGGTGGCTACACCTTC.